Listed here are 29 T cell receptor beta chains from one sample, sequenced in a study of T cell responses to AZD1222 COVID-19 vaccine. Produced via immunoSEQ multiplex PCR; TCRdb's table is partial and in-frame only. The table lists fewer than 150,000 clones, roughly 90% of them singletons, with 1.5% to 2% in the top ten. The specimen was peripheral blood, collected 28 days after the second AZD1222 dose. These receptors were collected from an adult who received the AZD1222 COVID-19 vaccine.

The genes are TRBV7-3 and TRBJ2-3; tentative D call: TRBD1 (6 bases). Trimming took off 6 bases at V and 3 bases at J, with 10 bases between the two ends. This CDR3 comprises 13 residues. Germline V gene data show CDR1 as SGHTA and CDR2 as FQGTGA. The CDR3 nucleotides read TGTGCCAGCAGGCGGACAGCTACAGATACGCAGTATTTT. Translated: CASRRTATDTQYF.

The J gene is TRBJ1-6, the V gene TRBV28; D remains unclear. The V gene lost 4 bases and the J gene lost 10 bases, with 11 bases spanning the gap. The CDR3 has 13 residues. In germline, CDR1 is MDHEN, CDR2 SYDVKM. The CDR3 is CASSSSVGSPLHF. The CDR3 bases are TGTGCCAGCAGTTCCTCCGTGGGGTCACCCCTCCACTTT.

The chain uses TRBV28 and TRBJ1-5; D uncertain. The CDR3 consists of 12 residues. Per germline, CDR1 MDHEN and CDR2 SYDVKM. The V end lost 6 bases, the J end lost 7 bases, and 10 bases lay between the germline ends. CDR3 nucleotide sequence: TGTGCCAGCAGAACGGAGGGCCAGCCCCAGCATTTT. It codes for CASRTEGQPQHF.

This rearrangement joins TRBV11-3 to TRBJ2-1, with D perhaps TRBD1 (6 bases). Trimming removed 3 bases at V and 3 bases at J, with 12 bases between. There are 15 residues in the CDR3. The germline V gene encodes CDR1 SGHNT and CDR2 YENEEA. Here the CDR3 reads CASSLGRGNYNEQFF. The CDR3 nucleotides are TGTGCCAGCAGCTTGGGCAGGGGTAACTACAATGAGCAGTTCTTC.

The CDR3 region has the DNA TGTGCCAGCAGGGGTTGGGTGGGTAGTTCACCCCTCCACTTT. Encoded protein: CASRGWVGSSPLHF. The chain combines TRBV6-5 with TRBJ1-6; D uncertain. The ends were cut back, 6 bases at V and 9 bases at J, with 15 bases in the middle. This CDR3 region has 14 residues. Germline V lookup: CDR1 MNHEY, CDR2 SVGAGI.

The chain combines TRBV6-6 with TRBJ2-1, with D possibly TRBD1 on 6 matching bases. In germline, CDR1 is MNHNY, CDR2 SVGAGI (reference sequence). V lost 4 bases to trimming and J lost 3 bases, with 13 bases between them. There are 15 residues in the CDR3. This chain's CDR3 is CASSSWDKGYNEQFF. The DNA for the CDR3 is TGTGCCAGCAGTTCTTGGGACAAAGGCTACAATGAGCAGTTCTTC.

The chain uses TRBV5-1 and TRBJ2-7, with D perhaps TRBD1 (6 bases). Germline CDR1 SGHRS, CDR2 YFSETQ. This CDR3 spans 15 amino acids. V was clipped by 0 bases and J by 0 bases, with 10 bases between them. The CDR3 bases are TGCGCCAGCAGCTTGGGGACAGCTTCCTCCTACGAGCAGTACGTC. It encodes CASSLGTASSYEQYV.

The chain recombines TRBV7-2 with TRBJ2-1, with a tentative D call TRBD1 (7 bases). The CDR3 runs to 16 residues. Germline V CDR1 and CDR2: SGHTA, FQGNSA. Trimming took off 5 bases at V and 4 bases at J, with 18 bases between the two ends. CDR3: CASSRTTGARYNEQFF. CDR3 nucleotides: TGTGCCAGCAGCCGGACTACAGGGGCTCGTTACAATGAGCAGTTCTTC.

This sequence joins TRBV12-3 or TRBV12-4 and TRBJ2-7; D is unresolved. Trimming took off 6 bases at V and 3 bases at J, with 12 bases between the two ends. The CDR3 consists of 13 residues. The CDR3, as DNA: TGTGCCAGCAGGTCTGATACTCGCTACGAGCAGTACTTC. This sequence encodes CASRSDTRYEQYF.

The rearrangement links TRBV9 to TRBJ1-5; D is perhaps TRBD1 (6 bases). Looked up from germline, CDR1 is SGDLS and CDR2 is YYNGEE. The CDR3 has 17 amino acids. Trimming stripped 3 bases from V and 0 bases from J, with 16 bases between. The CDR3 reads CASSEGDGLNSNQPQHF. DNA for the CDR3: TGTGCCAGCAGCGAGGGGGACGGGTTGAATAGCAATCAGCCCCAGCATTTT.

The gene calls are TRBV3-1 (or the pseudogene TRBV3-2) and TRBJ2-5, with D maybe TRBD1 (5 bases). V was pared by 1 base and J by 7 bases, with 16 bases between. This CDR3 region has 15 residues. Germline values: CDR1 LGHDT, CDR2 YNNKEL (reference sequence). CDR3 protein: CASSQGLGRVGTQYF. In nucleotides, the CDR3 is TGTGCCAGCAGCCAAGGTTTAGGCAGGGTTGGGACCCAGTACTTC.

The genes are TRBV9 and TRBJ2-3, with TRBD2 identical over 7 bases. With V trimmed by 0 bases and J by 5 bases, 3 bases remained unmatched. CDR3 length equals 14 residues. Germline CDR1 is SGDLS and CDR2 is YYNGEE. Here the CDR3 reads CASSVGLAVDTQYF. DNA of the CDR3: TGTGCCAGCAGCGTAGGTCTAGCGGTAGATACGCAGTATTTT.

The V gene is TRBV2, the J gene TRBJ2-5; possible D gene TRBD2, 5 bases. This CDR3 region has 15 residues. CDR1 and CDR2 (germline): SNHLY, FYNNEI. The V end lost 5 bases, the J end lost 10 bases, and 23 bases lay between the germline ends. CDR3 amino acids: CASSQTGMSNGDQYF. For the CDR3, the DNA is TGTGCCAGCAGTCAAACTGGGATGTCCAACGGGGACCAGTACTTC.

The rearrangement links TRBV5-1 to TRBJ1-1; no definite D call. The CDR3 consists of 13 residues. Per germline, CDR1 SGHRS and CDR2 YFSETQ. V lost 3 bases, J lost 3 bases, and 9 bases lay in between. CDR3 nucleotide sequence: TGCGCCAGCAGCTCCGGGAAGGACACTGAAGCTTTCTTT. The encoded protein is CASSSGKDTEAFF.

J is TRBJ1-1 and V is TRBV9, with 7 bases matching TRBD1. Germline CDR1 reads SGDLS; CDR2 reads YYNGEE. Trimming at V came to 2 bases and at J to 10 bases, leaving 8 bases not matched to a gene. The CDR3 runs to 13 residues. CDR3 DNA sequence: TGTGCCAGCAGCGTCACCCAGGGGGGGGGAGCTTTCTTT. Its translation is CASSVTQGGGAFF.

CDR3: CASSISQGSNQPQHF. CDR3 coding DNA: TGTGCCAGTAGTATTTCTCAGGGAAGCAATCAGCCCCAGCATTTT. The chain links TRBV19 to TRBJ1-5, with D possibly TRBD1 on 5 matching bases. Deletions cut 3 bases from V and 1 base from J, with 10 bases between. Germline values: CDR1 LNHDA, CDR2 SQIVND (reference sequence). The CDR3 contains 15 residues.

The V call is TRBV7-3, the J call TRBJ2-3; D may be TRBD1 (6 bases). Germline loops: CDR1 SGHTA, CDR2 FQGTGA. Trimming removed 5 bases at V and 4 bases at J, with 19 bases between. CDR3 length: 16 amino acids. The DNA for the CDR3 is TGTGCCAGCAGCCCCGACGCAGGGGTGGGGGCAGATACGCAGTATTTT. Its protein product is CASSPDAGVGADTQYF.

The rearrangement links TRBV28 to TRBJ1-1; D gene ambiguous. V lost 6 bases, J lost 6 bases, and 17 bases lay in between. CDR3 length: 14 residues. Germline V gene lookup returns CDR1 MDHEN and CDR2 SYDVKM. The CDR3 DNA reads TGTGCCAGCAGCCGCCTAGCCCTTAACGCTGAAGCTTTCTTT. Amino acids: CASSRLALNAEAFF.

CDR3 sequence (DNA): TGTGCCAGCAGCTTCGCGGGAGGGGGGGAGCAGTACTTC. It specifies CASSFAGGGEQYF. The V and J genes are TRBV7-9 and TRBJ2-7, with 9 nucleotides matching TRBD2. The CDR3 is 13 residues long. The V and J ends lost 3 bases and 7 bases, in that order; junction bases with no gene match: 4. Germline-derived CDR1 and CDR2 are SEHNR and FQNEAQ (reference sequence).

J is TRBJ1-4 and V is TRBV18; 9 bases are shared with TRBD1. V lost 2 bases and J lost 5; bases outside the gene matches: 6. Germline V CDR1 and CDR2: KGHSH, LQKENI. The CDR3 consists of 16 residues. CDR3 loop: CASSPIRDRANEKLFF. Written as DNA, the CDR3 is TGTGCCAGCTCACCAATCCGGGACAGGGCGAATGAAAAACTGTTTTTT.

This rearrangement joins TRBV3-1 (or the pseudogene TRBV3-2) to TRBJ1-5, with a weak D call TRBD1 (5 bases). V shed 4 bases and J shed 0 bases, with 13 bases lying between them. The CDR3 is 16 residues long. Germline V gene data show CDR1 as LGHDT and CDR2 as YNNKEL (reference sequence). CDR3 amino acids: CASSPGHSYSNQPQHF. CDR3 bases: TGTGCCAGCAGCCCTGGACATTCTTATAGCAATCAGCCCCAGCATTTT.

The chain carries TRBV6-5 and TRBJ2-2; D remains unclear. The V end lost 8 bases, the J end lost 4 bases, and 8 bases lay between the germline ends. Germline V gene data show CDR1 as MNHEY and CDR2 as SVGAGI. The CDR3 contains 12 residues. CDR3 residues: CASPATTGELFF. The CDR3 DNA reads TGTGCCAGCCCGGCAACCACCGGGGAGCTGTTTTTT.

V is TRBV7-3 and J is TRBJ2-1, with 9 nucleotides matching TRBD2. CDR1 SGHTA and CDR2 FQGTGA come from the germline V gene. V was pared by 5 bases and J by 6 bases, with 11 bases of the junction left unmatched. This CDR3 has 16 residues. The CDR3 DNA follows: TGTGCCAGCAGCCTTGAACTAGCGGGCTTGGGCAATGAGCAGTTCTTC. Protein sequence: CASSLELAGLGNEQFF.

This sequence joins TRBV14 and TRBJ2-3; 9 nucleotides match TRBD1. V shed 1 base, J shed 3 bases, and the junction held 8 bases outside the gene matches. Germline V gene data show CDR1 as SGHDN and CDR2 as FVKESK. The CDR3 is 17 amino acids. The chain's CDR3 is CASSQAAGTGSTDTQYF. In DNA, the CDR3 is TGTGCCAGCAGCCAAGCGGCAGGGACAGGGAGTACAGATACGCAGTATTTT. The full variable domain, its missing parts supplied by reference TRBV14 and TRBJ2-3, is EAGVTQFPSHSVIEKGQTVTLRCDPISGHDNLYWYRRVMGKEIKFLLHFVKESKQDESGMPNNRFLAERTGGTYSTLKVQPAELEDSGVYFCASSQAAGTGSTDTQYFGPGTRLTVL.

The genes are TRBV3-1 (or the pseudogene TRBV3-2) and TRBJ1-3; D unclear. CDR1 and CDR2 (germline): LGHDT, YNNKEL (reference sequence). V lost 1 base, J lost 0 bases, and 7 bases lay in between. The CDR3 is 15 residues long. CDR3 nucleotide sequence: TGTGCCAGCAGCCAAGGCCCGCGCTCTGGAAACACCATATATTTT. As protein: CASSQGPRSGNTIYF.

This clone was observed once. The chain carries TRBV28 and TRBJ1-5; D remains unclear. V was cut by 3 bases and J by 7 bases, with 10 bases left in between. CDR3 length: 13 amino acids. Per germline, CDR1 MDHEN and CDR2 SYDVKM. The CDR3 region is CASSFSGGQPQHF. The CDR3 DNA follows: TGTGCCAGCAGTTTCTCCGGAGGACAGCCCCAGCATTTT. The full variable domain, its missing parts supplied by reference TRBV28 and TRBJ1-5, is DVKVTQSSRYLVKRTGEKVFLECVQDMDHENMFWYRQDPGLGLRLIYFSYDVKMKEKGDIPEGYSVSREKKERFSLILESASTNQTSMYLCASSFSGGQPQHFGDGTRLSIL.

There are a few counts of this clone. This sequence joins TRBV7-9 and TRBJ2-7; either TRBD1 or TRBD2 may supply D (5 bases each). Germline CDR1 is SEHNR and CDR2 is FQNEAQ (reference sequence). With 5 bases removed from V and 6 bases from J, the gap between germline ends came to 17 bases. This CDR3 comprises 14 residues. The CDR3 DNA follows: TGTGCCAGCAGCCGCCGGGACCCCCTGGGCGAGCAGTACTTC. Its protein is CASSRRDPLGEQYF.

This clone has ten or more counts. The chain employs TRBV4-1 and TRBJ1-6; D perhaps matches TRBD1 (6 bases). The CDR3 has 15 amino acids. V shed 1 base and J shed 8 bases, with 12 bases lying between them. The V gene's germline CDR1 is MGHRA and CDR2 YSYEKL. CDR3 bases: TGCGCCAGCAGCCAAGTTATGGGGGCAGATTCACCCCTCCACTTT. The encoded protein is CASSQVMGADSPLHF.

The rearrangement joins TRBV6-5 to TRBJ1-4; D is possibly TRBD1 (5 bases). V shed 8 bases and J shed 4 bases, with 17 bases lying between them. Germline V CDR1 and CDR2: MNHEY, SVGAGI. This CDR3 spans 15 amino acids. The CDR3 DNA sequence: TGTGCCAGCGCGCCTATTGACAGTCTTAATGAAAAACTGTTTTTT. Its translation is CASAPIDSLNEKLFF.